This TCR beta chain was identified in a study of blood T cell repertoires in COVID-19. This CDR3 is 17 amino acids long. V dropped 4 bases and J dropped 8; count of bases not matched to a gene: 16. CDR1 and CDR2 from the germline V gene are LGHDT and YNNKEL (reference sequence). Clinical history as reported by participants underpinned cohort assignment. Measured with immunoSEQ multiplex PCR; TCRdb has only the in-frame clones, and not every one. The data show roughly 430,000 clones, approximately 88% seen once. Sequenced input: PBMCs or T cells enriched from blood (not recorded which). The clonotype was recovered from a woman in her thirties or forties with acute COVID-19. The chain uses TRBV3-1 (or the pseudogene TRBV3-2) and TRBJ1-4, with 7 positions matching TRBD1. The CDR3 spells CASSRALQTGSREKLFF. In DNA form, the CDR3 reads TGTGCCAGCAGCCGAGCACTCCAGACAGGGTCAAGAGAAAAACTGTTTTTT.